This record concerns one TCR beta chain sequence. Repertoires were generated with immunoSEQ multiplex PCR, while TCRdb's copy carries only in-frame clones and drops some. The table records roughly 480,000 clones, 80% to 90% of them present only once. The data belong to a study of blood T cell repertoires in COVID-19. V was pared by 3 bases and J by 6 bases, with 1 base of the junction left unmatched. Germline assignment: CDR1 KGHSH and CDR2 LQKENI. The CDR3 is 14 amino acids. The chain uses TRBV18 and TRBJ1-4; TRBD1 matches at 10 bases. The TCR was taken from a man aged 18 to 30 with COVID-19, enrolled during active disease. Sequencing was performed on peripheral blood. The CDR3 here is CASSPGQGYEKLFF. CDR3 bases: TGTGCCAGCTCACCGGGACAGGGGTATGAAAAACTGTTTTTT.